The 32 T cell receptor beta chains presented below share a single source sample, sequenced in a study of vaccination effects on CD4 cells after COVID-19 (dated by TCRdb to between 2021 and 2022). No antigens are known for them. In the ViraFEST assay, PBMC were stimulated with viral peptide pools, and TCR sequencing was then used to find antigen-specific CD4+ T cell clonotypes based on their expansion. After about 9 days of culture, CD4+ T cells were isolated with the EasySep CD4+ T cell isolation kit. Negative nucleocapsid antibody results before and after vaccination confirmed that the healthy vaccine recipients had no prior SARS-CoV-2 infection. To prepare the library, the immunoSEQ multiplex PCR assay was applied. Imported from immuneACCESS, the table was reduced by TCRdb to in-frame sequences with V and J called. These copies leave out some clones; in studies compared against another copy, an unresolved V gene accounts for under half, and the cause of the remainder is not known. Within this sample are about 27,000 clones, with approximately 80% of them counted one time only. The top ten clonotypes cover roughly 22% of the sample.

The sequencing here drew on CD4+ T cells from PBMCs cultured with HCoV-NL63 spike peptides, taken before COVID-19 vaccination. The label giving this sample's cell subset or site can be read as: HCoV-NL63 spike overlapping peptide pool stimulation. The receptor source for this set is a human donor who received a COVID-19 vaccine.

The chain employs TRBV27 and TRBJ1-6; D is ambiguous. The ends were cut back, 3 bases at V and 0 bases at J, with 15 bases in the middle. Germline assignment: CDR1 MNHEY and CDR2 SMNVEV (reference sequence). This CDR3 spans 18 amino acids. In DNA form, the CDR3 reads TGTGCCAGCAGTTTTTCCCGGGGAGGCAGCTCCTATAATTCACCCCTCCACTTT. This translates into CASSFSRGGSSYNSPLHF.

There are a few counts of this clone. The chain joins TRBV7-9 to TRBJ1-2; possibly TRBD1 for D (5 bases). Deletions cut 1 base from V and 2 bases from J, with 11 bases between. Germline V gives CDR1 SEHNR, CDR2 FQNEAQ (reference sequence). The CDR3 consists of 15 residues. The CDR3 DNA is TGTGCCAGCAGCTTAGATATGGACATCAACTATGGCTACACCTTC. It encodes CASSLDMDINYGYTF.

The V and J genes are TRBV20-1 and TRBJ1-2; no clear D. Germline V lookup: CDR1 DFQATT, CDR2 SNEGSKA (reference sequence). Trimming removed 6 bases from V and 4 bases from J, with 9 bases in between. This CDR3 is built from 11 residues. CDR3: CSAGMGYGYTF. CDR3 nucleotides: TGCAGTGCAGGGATGGGCTATGGCTACACCTTC.

The chain employs TRBV6-6 and TRBJ1-5; 8 bases align to TRBD1. There are 15 residues in the CDR3. Unmatched junction bases numbered 6, after V lost 7 bases and J lost 1 base. Germline values: CDR1 MNHNY, CDR2 SVGAGI (reference sequence). The CDR3 nucleotides read TGTGCCAGCACAGGGGGCAAAGGAAGCAATCAGCCCCAGCATTTT. Protein: CASTGGKGSNQPQHF.

The chain uses TRBV13 and TRBJ2-1; D might be TRBD1 (7 bases). V lost 4 bases, J lost 6 bases, and 13 bases lay in between. This CDR3 spans 14 amino acids. The germline CDR1 and CDR2 sequences are PRHDT and FYEKMQ (reference sequence). CDR3 bases: TGTGCCAGCAGCTCCCAGGGGGGCCCCAATGAGCAGTTCTTC. Its protein is CASSSQGGPNEQFF.

This clone has a single count. This chain links TRBV29-1 with TRBJ1-1; D is perhaps TRBD1 (6 bases). Trimming cost V 3 bases and J 4 bases, with 18 bases left between them. This CDR3 is 15 amino acids long. Germline assignment: CDR1 SQVTM and CDR2 ANQGSEA. Written as DNA, the CDR3 is TGCAGCGTTGATGGGGGACAACTTCAGCGCACTGAAGCTTTCTTT. Translation: CSVDGGQLQRTEAFF. Drawing the rest from reference TRBV29-1 and TRBJ1-1, the complete variable domain is SAVISQKPSRDICQRGTSLTIQCQVDSQVTMMFWYRQQPGQSLTLIATANQGSEATYESGFVIDKFPISRPNLTFSTLTVSNMSPEDSSIYLCSVDGGQLQRTEAFFGQGTRLTVV.

The chain couples TRBV27 to TRBJ2-2; TRBD1 matches 10 bases. CDR3 length: 15 residues. The germline gives CDR1 MNHEY, CDR2 SMNVEV (reference sequence). V dropped 6 bases and J dropped 4; count of bases not matched to a gene: 5. CDR3 residues: CASRPGQGSTGELFF. CDR3 DNA: TGTGCCAGCAGACCGGGACAGGGGAGCACCGGGGAGCTGTTTTTT.

The J gene is TRBJ2-5, the V gene TRBV5-1; no clear D. This CDR3 region has 14 residues. CDR1 and CDR2 (germline): SGHRS, YFSETQ. V lost 4 bases and J 5 bases, leaving 15 bases between the germline ends. The CDR3 region has the DNA TGCGCCAGCAGCCCGGGTGCCAACTGGGAGACCCAGTACTTC. Translated: CASSPGANWETQYF.

This clone was observed a handful of times. CDR3 sequence: CASSLDYGTQYF. CDR3 DNA sequence: TGTGCCAGCAGTCTAGATTATGGGACCCAGTACTTC. This rearrangement joins TRBV2 to TRBJ2-5; D gene ambiguous. The CDR3 extends over 12 amino acids. The V gene's germline CDR1 is SNHLY and CDR2 FYNNEI. With 5 bases removed from V and 7 bases from J, the gap between germline ends came to 11 bases.

The chain couples TRBV28 to TRBJ1-4; 7 nucleotides line up with TRBD1. In germline, CDR1 is MDHEN, CDR2 SYDVKM. This CDR3 comprises 14 residues. The V and J ends lost 6 bases and 7 bases, in that order; junction bases with no gene match: 8. This chain's CDR3 is CASRPGGGSEKLFF. The CDR3 DNA reads TGTGCCAGCAGACCCGGAGGGGGCAGTGAAAAACTGTTTTTT.

The chain uses TRBV5-1 and TRBJ2-1, with 8 positions matching TRBD1. The V gene's germline CDR1 is SGHRS and CDR2 YFSETQ. The ends lost 5 bases at V and 8 bases at J; junction bases unmatched: 3. CDR3 length: 12 residues. CDR3 amino acids: CASRKTGDEQFF. DNA for the CDR3: TGCGCCAGCAGGAAGACAGGGGATGAGCAGTTCTTC.

This sequence joins TRBV5-1 and TRBJ1-6; D is perhaps TRBD1 (6 bases). The CDR3 runs to 12 residues. V was pared by 5 bases and J by 7 bases, with 7 bases between. CDR1 is SGHRS, CDR2 YFSETQ, per germline. This CDR3 reads CASRQGNSPLHF. The CDR3 DNA reads TGCGCCAGCAGACAGGGAAATTCACCCCTCCACTTT.

The chain uses TRBV6-5 and TRBJ2-2, with D possibly TRBD1 on 7 matching bases. CDR3 length: 15 residues. Germline CDR1 is MNHEY and CDR2 is SVGAGI. V was shortened by 6 bases and J by 5 bases, with 16 bases between the two germline ends. The CDR3 is CASRLRQGLTGELFF. The CDR3 coding sequence is TGTGCCAGCAGGCTTAGACAGGGACTGACCGGGGAGCTGTTTTTT.

This clone has more than one count but fewer than ten. The rearrangement links TRBV5-1 to TRBJ2-1; 11 nucleotides match TRBD2. Germline trimming cut 5 bases from V and 4 bases from J; bases unmatched to any gene: 5. Germline V gene data show CDR1 as SGHRS and CDR2 as YFSETQ. This CDR3 has 15 residues. The CDR3 coding sequence is TGCGCCAGCAGGCCGGGACTAGCGGAATACAATGAGCAGTTCTTC. Translating gives CASRPGLAEYNEQFF.

This clone was seen a few times. The genes are TRBV30 and TRBJ2-7; 10 nucleotides agree with TRBD1. The CDR3 runs 15 residues. V shed 0 bases and J 5 bases; nucleotides not matched to a gene: 7. In germline, CDR1 is GTSNPN, CDR2 SVGIG (reference sequence). The CDR3 sequence: CAWSVLGQGSHEQYF. The CDR3 DNA follows: TGTGCCTGGAGTGTACTGGGACAGGGGTCACACGAGCAGTACTTC.

As for this clone: Other DNA sequences within the sample encode an identical CDR3. The chain couples TRBV20-1 to TRBJ1-3, with D uncertain. With 6 bases removed from V and 4 bases from J, the gap between germline ends came to 7 bases. From germline, CDR1 is DFQATT and CDR2 SNEGSKA (reference sequence). This CDR3 is 11 amino acids long. The CDR3 DNA follows: TGCAGTGCCCATGGGGGAAACACCATATATTTT. It specifies CSAHGGNTIYF.

This clone appeared a single time. This chain uses TRBV5-1 with TRBJ2-3; D perhaps matches TRBD2 (6 bases). From germline, CDR1 is SGHRS and CDR2 YFSETQ. The CDR3 is 14 amino acids. The ends were cut back, 0 bases at V and 1 base at J, with 6 bases in the middle. DNA for the CDR3: TGCGCCAGCAGCTTGGGGGGGGGCACAGATACGCAGTATTTT. Its translation: CASSLGGGTDTQYF.

V and J are TRBV12-3 or TRBV12-4 and TRBJ1-1; D perhaps matches TRBD1 (6 bases). V lost 1 base to trimming and J lost 4 bases, with 7 bases between them. The CDR3 is made up of 13 amino acids. CDR3: CASSLGGPTEAFF. CDR3 DNA sequence: TGTGCCAGCAGTTTAGGGGGGCCCACTGAAGCTTTCTTT.

The genes are TRBV20-1 and TRBJ1-1; D gene ambiguous. CDR1 and CDR2 from the germline V gene are DFQATT and SNEGSKA (reference sequence). The CDR3 spans 14 residues. V was trimmed by 3 bases and J by 5 bases, leaving 16 bases between them. The CDR3 spells CSASNAAARTEAFF. DNA of the CDR3: TGCAGTGCTAGTAACGCGGCCGCAAGGACTGAAGCTTTCTTT.

The chain combines TRBV4-3 with TRBJ2-1; 7 bases are a match to TRBD2. The CDR3 contains 15 residues. The germline CDR1 and CDR2 sequences are LGHNA and YSLEER. J was trimmed by 9 bases and V by 4 bases; bases with no gene match: 12. The CDR3, as DNA: TGCGCCAGCAGCCTCGGGACTATAGCTGGCGGTGAGCAGTTCTTC. Its translation: CASSLGTIAGGEQFF.

This chain joins TRBV11-2 and TRBJ2-7; D unclear. From germline, CDR1 is SGHAT and CDR2 FQNNGV. The CDR3 length is 17 residues. Trimming pared 5 bases from V and 4 bases from J, leaving 24 bases between. CDR3 in DNA: TGTGCCAGCAGCCCAAGAATTACGGAGTTCCGTTCGTACGAGCAGTACTTC. Translation gives CASSPRITEFRSYEQYF.

This clone was counted at least ten times. This chain uses TRBV9 with TRBJ2-7, with 7 bases lining up with TRBD1. V trimming: 4 bases; J trimming: 5 bases; junction bases outside the gene matches: 9. The CDR3 has 14 amino acids. Germline V gene data show CDR1 as SGDLS and CDR2 as YYNGEE. This chain's CDR3 is CASSPATGRDEQYF. The DNA of the CDR3 is TGTGCCAGCAGCCCGGCGACAGGGAGAGACGAGCAGTACTTC. The variable domain in full, with the rest retrieved from reference TRBV9 and TRBJ2-7, is DSGVTQTPKHLITATGQRVTLRCSPRSGDLSVYWYQQSLDQGLQFLIQYYNGEERAKGNILERFSAQQFPDLHSELNLSSLELGDSALYFCASSPATGRDEQYFGPGTRLTVT.

The gene calls are TRBV7-2 and TRBJ2-3; D might be TRBD2 (6 bases). Trimming took off 2 bases at V and 0 bases at J, with 12 bases between the two ends. The germline gives CDR1 SGHTA, CDR2 FQGNSA. The CDR3 contains 16 residues. Written as DNA, the CDR3 is TGTGCCAGCAGCTTACAGGAGGGTCTTAGCACAGATACGCAGTATTTT. As protein: CASSLQEGLSTDTQYF.

This clone has more than one count but fewer than ten. The chain carries TRBV7-9 and TRBJ2-2; D possibly matches TRBD1 or TRBD2 (5 bases each). There are 14 residues in the CDR3. The germline V gene has CDR1 SEHNR and CDR2 FQNEAQ (reference sequence). Between the trimmed V and J ends, which lost 6 bases and 2 bases, there was a span of 10 bases. This CDR3 is CASRGEFNTGELFF. The CDR3 DNA is TGTGCCAGCAGAGGGGAGTTTAACACCGGGGAGCTGTTTTTT. Supplemented by reference TRBV7-9 and TRBJ2-2, the full variable domain reads DTGVSQNPRHKITKRGQNVTFRCDPISEHNRLYWYRQTLGQGPEFLTYFQNEAQLEKSRLLSDRFSAERPKGSFSTLEIQRTEQGDSAMYLCASRGEFNTGELFFGEGSRLTVL.

The chain links TRBV4-2 to TRBJ2-3, with 15 bases identical to TRBD2. Losses at the gene ends were 4 bases for V and 0 bases for J; bases not matched to a gene: 14. The germline CDR1 and CDR2 sequences are LGHNA and YNFKEQ. This CDR3 contains 21 residues. The DNA for the CDR3 is TGTGCCAGCAGCCCTCGGACTAGCGGGGGGGCCGGTCTTCTGAGCACAGATACGCAGTATTTT. It encodes CASSPRTSGGAGLLSTDTQYF.

The chain employs TRBV3-1 (or the pseudogene TRBV3-2) and TRBJ2-3; D call uncertain. The germline V gene has CDR1 LGHDT and CDR2 YNNKEL (reference sequence). V lost 4 bases to trimming and J lost 5 bases, with 7 bases between them. CDR3 length equals 12 residues. CDR3 amino acids: CASSRQRDTQYF. The CDR3 coding sequence is TGTGCCAGCAGCCGCCAAAGAGATACGCAGTATTTT.

This clone is medium-sized. The CDR3 sequence is CASSSGTRSYEQYF. As DNA, the CDR3 is TGTGCCAGCAGCTCCGGGACTAGATCCTACGAGCAGTACTTC. The chain recombines TRBV7-2 with TRBJ2-7, with 8 bases matching TRBD2. The V gene's germline CDR1 is SGHTA and CDR2 FQGNSA. This CDR3 comprises 14 residues. V lost 4 bases to trimming and J lost 1 base; unmatched junction nucleotides: 3.

The genes are TRBV6-2 or TRBV6-3 and TRBJ1-5; D unclear. The CDR3 totals 14 residues. With 0 bases removed from V and 4 bases from J, the gap between germline ends came to 7 bases. CDR1 and CDR2 from the germline V gene are MNHEY and SVGEGT. The CDR3, as DNA: TGTGCCAGCAGTTACTCTAGGCTTAATCAGCCCCAGCATTTT. Residues: CASSYSRLNQPQHF.

The rearrangement links TRBV5-6 to TRBJ1-6, with 8 bases identical to TRBD1. Germline V gene sequence: CDR1 SGHDT, CDR2 YYEEEE. The CDR3 spans 13 residues. With V trimmed by 4 bases and J by 10 bases, 4 bases remained unmatched. The CDR3 DNA follows: TGTGCCAGCAGCCAGGGGGCGCGATCACCCCTCCACTTT. It codes for CASSQGARSPLHF.

There are a few counts of this clone. V and J are TRBV4-1 and TRBJ1-5; no reliable D call. Trimming took 0 bases from V and 0 from J, leaving 15 bases between them. Germline-derived CDR1 and CDR2 are MGHRA and YSYEKL. The CDR3 totals 18 residues. CDR3: CASSQEWFGGYSNQPQHF. The CDR3 DNA follows: TGCGCCAGCAGCCAAGAATGGTTCGGAGGGTATAGCAATCAGCCCCAGCATTTT.

The rearrangement uses TRBV9 and TRBJ2-7, with D possibly being TRBD1 (5 bases). The germline V and J ends were trimmed by 0 bases and 2 bases, with 12 bases remaining between them. This CDR3 spans 15 amino acids. Looked up from germline, CDR1 is SGDLS and CDR2 is YYNGEE. The CDR3 loop is CASSVGPGSTYEQYF. CDR3 bases: TGTGCCAGCAGCGTAGGTCCAGGGTCGACCTACGAGCAGTACTTC.

The V call is TRBV15, the J call TRBJ1-2; weak D call: TRBD1 (6 bases). Germline CDR1 LNHNV, CDR2 YYDKDF (reference sequence). This CDR3 has 14 residues. V was clipped by 1 base and J by 7 bases, with 13 bases between them. In DNA, the CDR3 is TGTGCCACCAGCAGAGCGAAGGGGGAGGGTGGCTACACCTTC. This gives the protein CATSRAKGEGGYTF.